The 14 T cell receptor beta chains below all came from one sample that was sequenced in a study of CD8 T cells in ankylosing spondylitis. One entry per CDR3 protein, called by TCRdb with MiXCR from the 5' RACE reads. This sample has around 300,000 distinct CDR3 sequences; around 20% occur once, and the top ten carry about 3.5%. Sequenced: blood, either unsorted or a sorted T cell fraction (not recorded which). The receptor source for this set is a female donor with ankylosing spondylitis or in good health (not recorded which).

Turning to this clonotype: One base away lies a much larger clone, so this may be a sequencing read error. The chain uses TRBV5-6 and TRBJ1-3; no clear D gene. This CDR3 has 12 residues. Germline CDR1 and CDR2: SGHDT and YYEEEE. DNA of the CDR3: TGTGCCAGTCAGAGGGCCGGAAACACCATAAATTTT. This translates into CASQRAGNTINF.

This clonotype was observed many times. The gene calls are TRBV18 and TRBJ2-7; D is possibly TRBD1 (5 bases). The germline V gene encodes CDR1 KGHSH and CDR2 LQKENI. V gave up 1 base and J gave up 3 bases, with 16 bases separating them. This CDR3 region has 16 residues. The CDR3 loop is CASSPRGPGLIYEQYF. The CDR3 DNA reads as TGTGCCAGCTCACCACGGGGCCCCGGGCTGATCTACGAGCAGTACTTC.

This clonotype was counted ten times or more. This chain links TRBV5-1 with TRBJ1-6, with D unclear. V was shortened by 4 bases and J by 8 bases, with 10 bases between the two germline ends. Germline assignment: CDR1 SGHRS and CDR2 YFSETQ. This CDR3 has 13 amino acids. DNA of the CDR3: TGCGCCAGCAGCGCGGACGGATATTCACCCCTCCACTTT. Residues: CASSADGYSPLHF.

This clonotype was detected a few times. The rearrangement joins TRBV5-4 to TRBJ1-1, with unresolved D. Per the germline V gene, CDR1 is SGHNT and CDR2 is YYREEE (reference sequence). This CDR3 is built from 15 residues. Trimming removed 0 bases from V and 0 bases from J, with 9 bases in between. The CDR3 DNA reads TGTGCCAGCAGCTTGGCCCGGGGTTTGAACACTGAAGCTTTCTTT. Amino acids: CASSLARGLNTEAFF. Filled out from reference TRBV5-4 and TRBJ1-1, the complete variable domain reads ETGVTQSPTHLIKTRGQQVTLRCSSQSGHNTVSWYQQALGQGPQFIFQYYREEENGRGNFPPRFSGLQFPNYSSELNVNALELDDSALYLCASSLARGLNTEAFFGQGTRLTVV.

This CDR3 reads CASSLEAGPVGNEQFF. The CDR3 coding sequence is TGTGCCAGCAGCTTAGAAGCGGGGCCCGTCGGCAATGAGCAGTTCTTC. The V call is TRBV7-9, the J call TRBJ2-1; the match to TRBD2 covers 7 bases. CDR1 and CDR2 from the germline V gene are SEHNR and FQNEAQ (reference sequence). This CDR3 contains 16 residues. Unmatched junction bases numbered 9, after V lost 1 base and J lost 6 bases.

This clonotype has just a few counts. CDR3 DNA: TGCAGCGTCGGGGGGGGACAGTTGACCCACGAGCAGTACTTC. It translates to CSVGGGQLTHEQYF. V is TRBV29-1 and J is TRBJ2-7; TRBD2 is a possible D gene (8 bases). In germline, CDR1 is SQVTM, CDR2 ANQGSEA. The CDR3 spans 14 residues. V gave up 6 bases and J gave up 5 bases, with 20 bases separating them.

The chain couples TRBV7-2 to TRBJ2-5, with 8 positions matching TRBD2. This CDR3 contains 15 residues. The V gene end was trimmed by 1 base and the J gene end by 10 bases; junction bases not matched to a gene: 11. The V gene's germline CDR1 is SGHTA and CDR2 FQGNSA. DNA of the CDR3: TGTGCCAGCAGCTTAGAGCCGAGCGGACTAGCACACCAGTACTTC. Translation: CASSLEPSGLAHQYF.

This clonotype was observed many times. The chain recombines TRBV4-3 with TRBJ2-1; a possible D gene is TRBD2 (5 bases). This CDR3 has 17 amino acids. The V end lost 0 bases, the J end lost 5 bases, and 17 bases lay between the germline ends. Germline V gene data show CDR1 as LGHNA and CDR2 as YSLEER. DNA for the CDR3: TGCGCCAGCAGCCAAGACGGTCCCACGACACTAGACAATGAGCAGTTCTTC. Translation gives CASSQDGPTTLDNEQFF.

A few counts support this clonotype. The J gene is TRBJ2-1, the V gene TRBV9, with D tentatively TRBD1 (5 bases). The CDR3 is 16 residues long. The V and J ends lost 6 bases and 10 bases respectively, with 26 bases between them. CDR1 SGDLS and CDR2 YYNGEE come from the germline V gene. This CDR3 is CASTPSRGPWLKEQFF. Here the CDR3 DNA reads TGTGCCAGCACCCCGAGTAGGGGCCCGTGGTTGAAGGAGCAGTTCTTC. Filled out from reference TRBV9 and TRBJ2-1, the complete variable domain reads DSGVTQTPKHLITATGQRVTLRCSPRSGDLSVYWYQQSLDQGLQFLIQYYNGEERAKGNILERFSAQQFPDLHSELNLSSLELGDSALYFCASTPSRGPWLKEQFFGPGTRLTVL.

This clonotype was observed a few times. The rearrangement joins TRBV4-3 to TRBJ1-4; D perhaps matches TRBD1 (5 bases). CDR1 LGHNA and CDR2 YSLEER come from the germline V gene. The ends were cut back, 1 base at V and 2 bases at J, with 11 bases in the middle. CDR3 length equals 16 residues. For the CDR3, the DNA is TGCGCCAGCAGCCAAGGGGGCTTAGGGACTAATGAAAAACTGTTTTTT. This sequence encodes CASSQGGLGTNEKLFF.

The V gene is TRBV12-3 or TRBV12-4, the J gene TRBJ2-5; TRBD2 matches 16 bases. The trim removed 5 bases at V and 1 base at J, leaving 7 bases unmatched. CDR3 length: 18 amino acids. The CDR3 region is CASSRGLAGGNIQETQYF. In nucleotides, the CDR3 is TGTGCCAGCAGTCGGGGACTAGCGGGAGGGAATATCCAAGAGACCCAGTACTTC.

This clonotype was counted between two and nine times. The chain couples TRBV4-3 to TRBJ1-2; D gene unclear. Trimming removed 2 bases at V and 8 bases at J, with 18 bases between. Germline assignment: CDR1 LGHNA and CDR2 YSLEER. This CDR3 has 15 amino acids. The CDR3 DNA reads TGCGCCAGCAGCCAATCTGCGGACCCTTTAGAGGGCTACACCTTC. Its protein product is CASSQSADPLEGYTF.

This clonotype came up a few times. The chain carries TRBV5-1 and TRBJ2-7, with TRBD1 identical over 9 bases. The CDR3 runs to 15 residues. Germline CDR1 is SGHRS and CDR2 is YFSETQ. After removal of 3 bases from V and 1 base from J, the junction contained 5 bases not matched to a gene. CDR3 sequence (DNA): TGCGCCAGCAGCTGGGATGGGACAGGGTCCTACGAGCAGTACTTC. Translated: CASSWDGTGSYEQYF.

This clonotype was picked up a small number of times. The chain has TRBV19 and TRBJ1-6; D might be TRBD1 (6 bases). Germline CDR1 reads LNHDA; CDR2 reads SQIVND (reference sequence). Trimming pared 6 bases from V and 14 bases from J, leaving 20 bases between. CDR3 length: 14 residues. CDR3 protein: CASSLTGPLQTLHF. CDR3 in DNA: TGTGCCAGTAGCCTCACAGGGCCCCTTCAAACCCTCCACTTT.